Listed below are T cell receptor beta chains from one sample, sequenced in a study of OX40 agonist ivuxolimab in advanced cancers. Data came from immunoSEQ multiplex PCR; TCRdb stores just in-frame clones and leaves some out. The sample consists of 100,000 or so clones, approximately 85% of them appearing once. This specimen consisted of CD4+ or CD8+ T cells sorted from blood, obtained in a trial of the OX40 agonist ivuxolimab. The receptors derive from an adult with an advanced solid tumor such as melanoma, head and neck, liver or kidney cancer. CDR3s include the opening cysteine and the closing phenylalanine or tryptophan. D genes are given only for firm matches. A clone size is listed for some rows: how often the clone was seen (once, few, many), or a class if it is expanded.

cdr3_aa cdr3_nt v_call clone_size d_call j_call
CASSFGISGANVLTF TGTGCCAGCAGCTTCGGGATCTCTGGGGCCAACGTCCTGACTTTC TRBV5-8 . . TRBJ2-6
CASSGRDTWDYGYTF TGTGCCAGCAGCGGAAGGGACACCTGGGACTATGGCTACACCTTC TRBV7-9 . . TRBJ1-2
CASSDGTGEDEAFF TGTGCCAGCAGCGACGGGACAGGGGAGGATGAAGCTTTCTTT TRBV5-5 few TRBD1 TRBJ1-1
CASSLKTGGRAAWYEQYF TGTGCCAGCAGCTTAAAAACGGGCGGGAGGGCCGCATGGTACGAGCAGTACTTC TRBV7-9 . TRBD2 TRBJ2-7
CASSEPWEGTYEQYF TGTGCCAGCAGTGAACCATGGGAAGGGACCTACGAGCAGTACTTC TRBV6-1 . . TRBJ2-7
CASSLSGQAEKLFF TGCGCCAGCAGCTTGTCGGGACAGGCTGAAAAACTGTTTTTT TRBV5-1 once TRBD1 TRBJ1-4
CASSLNAGELFF TGTGCCAGCAGCTTAAACGCCGGGGAGCTGTTTTTT TRBV7-3 . . TRBJ2-2
CSVPGNTEAFF TGCAGTGTGCCGGGAAACACTGAAGCTTTCTTT TRBV20-1 . . TRBJ1-1
CASSTDTGTTKQFF TGTGCCAGCAGTACCGACACCGGGACCACGAAGCAGTTCTTC TRBV28 . . TRBJ2-1
CASSLVGPFDSATTDTQYF TGTGCCAGCAGCTTGGTGGGGCCCTTCGACTCCGCCACCACAGATACGCAGTATTTT TRBV5-6 . . TRBJ2-3
CASSQPPGPDTDTQYF TGTGCCAGCAGCCAGCCCCCGGGTCCGGACACAGATACGCAGTATTTT TRBV4-2 . . TRBJ2-3
CSARDPLAQYF TGCAGTGCTAGAGACCCCCTCGCCCAGTACTTC TRBV20-1 . . TRBJ2-5
CASSLGAFNQPQHF TGTGCCAGCAGCTTAGGGGCCTTCAATCAGCCCCAGCATTTT TRBV7-2 . . TRBJ1-5
CASSPIQENYEQYF TGTGCCAGCAGCCCAATACAGGAGAACTACGAGCAGTACTTC TRBV6-1 few . TRBJ2-7
CASSFVGSGDEQYF TGTGCCAGCAGTTTCGTCGGGAGTGGCGACGAGCAGTACTTC TRBV27 . . TRBJ2-7
CASSLNNRNGNQPQHF TGTGCCAGCTCTCTAAATAACAGGAATGGCAATCAGCCCCAGCATTTT TRBV18 . . TRBJ1-5
CASRDAGGYNEQFF TGTGCCAGCCGAGATGCGGGAGGATACAATGAGCAGTTCTTC TRBV7-9 few TRBD2 TRBJ2-1
CASSLSTSTGELFF TGTGCCAGCAGCTTATCTACGAGTACCGGGGAGCTGTTTTTT TRBV7-3 . . TRBJ2-2
CASSPAGQPWETQYF TGTGCCAGTAGTCCGGCGGGGCAACCTTGGGAGACCCAGTACTTC TRBV19 . . TRBJ2-5
CASSMGQGKLSGANVLTF TGTGCCAGCAGTATGGGACAGGGAAAACTTTCTGGGGCCAACGTCCTGACTTTC TRBV28 . TRBD1 TRBJ2-6
CASSQGGDTQYF TGTGCCAGCTCGCAGGGGGGAGATACGCAGTATTTT TRBV18 . . TRBJ2-3
CASSHHSEGGNEQFF TGTGCCAGCAGCCACCATTCGGAGGGGGGCAATGAGCAGTTCTTC TRBV7-3 . . TRBJ2-1
CASSLGAGFNQPQHF TGTGCCAGCAGCTTAGGGGCAGGCTTCAATCAGCCCCAGCATTTT TRBV7-2 . . TRBJ1-5
CASSMTGGETQYF TGTGCCAGCAGTATGACAGGGGGAGAGACCCAGTACTTC TRBV6-5 . TRBD1 TRBJ2-5
CASSESGGRGLEQYF TGCGCCAGCAGTGAGTCCGGGGGCAGGGGGCTGGAGCAGTACTTC TRBV10-1 . TRBD1 TRBJ2-5
CASSSGLVRTDTQYF TGTGCCAGCAGCTCGGGACTAGTCCGCACAGATACGCAGTATTTT TRBV7-9 . TRBD2 TRBJ2-3
CASSARSGTNEKLFF TGTGCCAGCAGCGCCCGTTCGGGGACTAATGAAAAACTGTTTTTT TRBV9 . . TRBJ1-4
CASIGRDGINYGYTF TGTGCCAGCATAGGAAGGGACGGGATAAACTATGGCTACACCTTC TRBV19 . . TRBJ1-2
CASSRGRLTSDQPQHF TGTGCCAGTAGTAGGGGTCGACTAACATCGGATCAGCCCCAGCATTTT TRBV19 . . TRBJ1-5
CASSPTGELFF TGTGCCAGCAGCCCCACCGGGGAGCTGTTTTTT TRBV7-6 . . TRBJ2-2
CASSRGRSYEQYF TGTGCCAGCAGCCGCGGTCGCTCCTACGAGCAGTACTTC TRBV14 . . TRBJ2-7
CAISEGTGVYEQYF TGTGCCATCAGTGAAGGGACAGGCGTCTACGAGCAGTACTTC TRBV10-3 . TRBD1 TRBJ2-7
CASSAGTSGYEQYF TGTGCCAGCAGCGCCGGGACTAGCGGATACGAGCAGTACTTC TRBV9 . TRBD2 TRBJ2-7
CASSSTGTPGAYEQYF TGTGCCAGCAGCTCCACCGGGACCCCCGGGGCCTACGAGCAGTACTTC TRBV7-9 . . TRBJ2-7
CASSEGRGGNYGYTF TGTGCCAGCAGTGAAGGCCGCGGGGGTAACTATGGCTACACCTTC TRBV2 . . TRBJ1-2
CASSRVGTEAFF TGTGCCAGCTCAAGGGTCGGCACTGAAGCTTTCTTT TRBV18 . . TRBJ1-1
CASSIGLYNEQFF TGTGCCAGTAGTATCGGACTATACAATGAGCAGTTCTTC TRBV19 . . TRBJ2-1
CASSQGTNPNQPQHF TGCGCCAGCAGCCAAGGAACGAATCCGAATCAGCCCCAGCATTTT TRBV4-3 once . TRBJ1-5
CASSLNRYSDTQYF TGTGCCAGCAGTTTAAACCGCTACTCAGATACGCAGTATTTT TRBV27 . . TRBJ2-3
CASSQGQEEHDTQYF TGCGCCAGCAGCCAAGGACAGGAAGAGCATGATACGCAGTATTTT TRBV4-1 . . TRBJ2-3
CASVRDNSYNEQFF TGTGCCAGCGTACGGGACAACTCCTACAATGAGCAGTTCTTC TRBV6-6 . . TRBJ2-1
CASSIAIGGSYQPQHF TGTGCCAGTAGTATAGCTATCGGGGGCTCCTATCAGCCCCAGCATTTT TRBV19 . . TRBJ1-5
CAISASLEADEQFF TGTGCCATCAGTGCCTCACTAGAAGCGGATGAGCAGTTCTTC TRBV10-3 . . TRBJ2-1
CASSPTRSYNEQFF TGTGCCAGCAGCCCGACTAGGTCCTACAATGAGCAGTTCTTC TRBV2 . . TRBJ2-1
CAWSGGTGAGYTF TGTGCCTGGAGTGGGGGGACAGGGGCTGGCTACACCTTC TRBV30 . TRBD1 TRBJ1-2
CASSIDRGVDGNEQFF TGTGCCAGTAGTATAGATCGAGGGGTGGATGGCAATGAGCAGTTCTTC TRBV19 . . TRBJ2-1
CASSYLDTQYF TGCGCCAGCAGCTACCTGGATACGCAGTATTTT TRBV5-1 . . TRBJ2-3
CASSIIGTAYNEQFF TGTGCCAGTAGTATAATAGGGACAGCTTACAATGAGCAGTTCTTC TRBV19 once TRBD1 TRBJ2-1
CASSIRRTGGYNEQFF TGTGCCAGCAGCATAAGGAGGACAGGGGGTTACAATGAGCAGTTCTTC TRBV5-6 . TRBD1 TRBJ2-1
CAWRRTGDYGYTF TGTGCCTGGAGGCGGACAGGGGACTATGGCTACACCTTC TRBV30 . TRBD1 TRBJ1-2
CASSPEQGATGNTIYF TGTGCCAGCTCACCGGAACAGGGGGCGACTGGAAACACCATATATTTT TRBV18 . TRBD1 TRBJ1-3
CASRPREPQHF TGTGCCAGCAGACCCAGGGAGCCCCAGCATTTT TRBV28 . . TRBJ1-5
CATTGAGALYEQYF TGTGCCACCACCGGAGCAGGGGCGCTTTACGAGCAGTACTTC TRBV28 . . TRBJ2-7